This TCR beta chain was found in a study of blood T cells in healthy people across ages. Overall study results and limits: With age, beta diversity per million T cells declined roughly linearly, significantly by 35 to 40.

Primed by a sample-barcoded 5' primer and a J-beta primer mix, a second PCR proceeded for roughly 7 to 11 cycles. A template-switch adaptor with 12 random nucleotides tagged each cDNA molecule. TCRdb reprocessed the 5' RACE reads with MiXCR, giving one entry per CDR3 protein. Of roughly 650,000 distinct CDR3 sequences detected, approximately 31% appear once; the ten largest clones hold just over 15%. Per sample, extraction of total RNA gave at least 5.5 micrograms in every case. Trimming took off 10 bases at V and 5 bases at J, with 18 bases between the two ends. Germline V CDR1 and CDR2: SGHRS, YFSETQ. The CDR3 loop spans 13 amino acids. In the case of this clonotype: The antigen is undetermined. This may arise from a read error, as a much more abundant clone is one base away.

This chain connects TRBV5-1 to TRBJ1-1; D is ambiguous. The sample was blood. The origin of this receptor is a woman older than 75 in good health. CDR3: CAGSSGVGTEAFF. The CDR3 region has the DNA TGCGCCGGCTCCTCGGGAGTCGGAACTGAAGCTTTCTTT.